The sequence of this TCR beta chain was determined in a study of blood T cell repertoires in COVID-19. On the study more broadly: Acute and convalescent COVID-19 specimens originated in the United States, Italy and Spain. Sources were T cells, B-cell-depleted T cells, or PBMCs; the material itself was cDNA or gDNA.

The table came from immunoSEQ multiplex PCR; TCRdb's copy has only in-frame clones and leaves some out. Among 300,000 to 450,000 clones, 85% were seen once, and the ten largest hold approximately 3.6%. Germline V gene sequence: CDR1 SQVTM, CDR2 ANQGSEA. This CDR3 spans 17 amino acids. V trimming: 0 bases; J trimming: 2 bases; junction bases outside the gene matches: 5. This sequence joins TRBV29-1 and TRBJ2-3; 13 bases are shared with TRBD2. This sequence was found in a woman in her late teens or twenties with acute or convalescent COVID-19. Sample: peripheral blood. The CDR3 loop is CSVEEGTSGEFTDTQYF. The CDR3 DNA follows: TGCAGCGTTGAAGAGGGGACTAGCGGGGAATTCACAGATACGCAGTATTTT.